This T cell receptor (beta chain) was profiled in a study of patients and donors after allogeneic stem cell transplantation. The CDR3 contains 13 residues. Between the trimmed V and J ends, which lost 4 bases and 5 bases, there was a span of 10 bases. Germline V gene sequence: CDR1 SGDLS, CDR2 YYNGEE. TCRdb analysed the RT-PCR reads with MiXCR anew, one entry per CDR3 protein. The sample lists around 23,000 distinct CDR3 sequences, about 30% occurring once. The J gene is TRBJ1-5, the V gene TRBV9; weak D call: TRBD1 (5 bases). Sequencing was done on a sample of blood, either unsorted or a sorted T cell fraction (not recorded which). The TCR was taken from a human donor who was either an allogeneic HSCT recipient or a stem cell or donor lymphocyte infusion donor (not recorded which). It is not recorded whose cells these are; they may come from a transplant donor. The CDR3 sequence is CASSKGLYQPQHF. Here the CDR3 DNA reads TGTGCCAGCAGCAAGGGACTCTATCAGCCCCAGCATTTT.